The 2 T cell receptor beta chains reported below all come from one sample, sequenced in a study of tumor and adjacent non-tumor tissue in lung cancer. TCRbeta libraries were built with three rounds of nested PCR, modified from ARM-PCR. TCRdb ran MiXCR on the multiplex PCR reads and lists one entry per CDR3 protein. This table holds roughly 81,000 distinct CDR3 sequences, roughly 70% found once. No cell sorting was done before RNA was extracted from the tissue. Sample: lung tumor tissue. Source of these receptors: a woman in her sixties or seventies with non-small cell lung cancer.

Regarding this clonotype: The germline gene is not matched at one end of the junction; a read error may be the cause. This chain links TRBV12-3 or TRBV12-4 with TRBJ2-1, with D perhaps matching TRBD1 or TRBD2 (5 bases each). This CDR3 comprises 14 residues. The CDR3 sequence is CARSSRDGYNEQVF. DNA of the CDR3: TGTGCCAGAAGTTCCCGGGACGGGTACAATGAGCAGGTCTTC.

This chain uses TRBV11-3 with TRBJ1-5, with D maybe TRBD1 (5 bases). V lost 0 bases to trimming and J lost 3 bases, with 6 bases between them. The germline gives CDR1 SGHNT, CDR2 YENEEA. The CDR3 runs 14 residues. CDR3 amino acids: CASSLDRVNQPQHF. DNA for the CDR3: TGTGCCAGCAGCTTAGACAGGGTCAATCAGCCCCAGCATTTT.